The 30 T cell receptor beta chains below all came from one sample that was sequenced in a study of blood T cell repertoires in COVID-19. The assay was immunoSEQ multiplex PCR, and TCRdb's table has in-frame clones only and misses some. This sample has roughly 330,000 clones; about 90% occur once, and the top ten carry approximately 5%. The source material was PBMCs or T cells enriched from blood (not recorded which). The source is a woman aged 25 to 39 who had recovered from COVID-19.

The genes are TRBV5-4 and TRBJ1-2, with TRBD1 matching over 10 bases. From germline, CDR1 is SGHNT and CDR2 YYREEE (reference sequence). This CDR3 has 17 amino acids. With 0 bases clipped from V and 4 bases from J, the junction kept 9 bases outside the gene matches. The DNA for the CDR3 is TGTGCCAGCAGCTTGGCCAGTGTAGGGACAGGGGTCTATGGCTACACCTTC. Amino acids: CASSLASVGTGVYGYTF.

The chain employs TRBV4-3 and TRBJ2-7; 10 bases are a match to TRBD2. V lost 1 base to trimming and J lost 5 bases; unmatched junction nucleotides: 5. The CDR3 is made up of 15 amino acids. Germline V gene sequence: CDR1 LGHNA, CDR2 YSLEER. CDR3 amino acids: CASSQVGLAGDEQYF. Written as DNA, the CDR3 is TGCGCCAGCAGCCAAGTAGGGCTAGCGGGGGACGAGCAGTACTTC.

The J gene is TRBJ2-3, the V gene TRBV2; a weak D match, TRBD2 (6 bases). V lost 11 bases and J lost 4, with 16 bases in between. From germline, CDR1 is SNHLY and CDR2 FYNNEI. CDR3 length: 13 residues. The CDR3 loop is CAGSIVAADTQYF. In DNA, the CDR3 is TGTGCCGGCTCGATAGTAGCGGCAGATACGCAGTATTTT. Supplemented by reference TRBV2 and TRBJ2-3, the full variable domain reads EPEVTQTPSHQVTQMGQEVILRCVPISNHLYFYWYRQILGQKVEFLVSFYNNEISEKSEIFDDQFSVERPDGSNFTLKIRSTKLEDSAMYFCAGSIVAADTQYFGPGTRLTVL.

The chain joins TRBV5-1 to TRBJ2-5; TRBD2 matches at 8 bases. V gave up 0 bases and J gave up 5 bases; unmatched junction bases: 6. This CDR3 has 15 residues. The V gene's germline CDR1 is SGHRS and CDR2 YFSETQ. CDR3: CASSLEGTSLETQYF. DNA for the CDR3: TGCGCCAGCAGCTTGGAGGGGACTAGTCTCGAGACCCAGTACTTC.

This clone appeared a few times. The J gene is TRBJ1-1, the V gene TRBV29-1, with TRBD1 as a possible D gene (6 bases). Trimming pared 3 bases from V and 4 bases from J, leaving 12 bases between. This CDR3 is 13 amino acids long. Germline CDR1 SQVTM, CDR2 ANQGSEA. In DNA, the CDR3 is TGCAGCGTTGACACAGGGAGTGCCACTGAAGCTTTCTTT. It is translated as CSVDTGSATEAFF.

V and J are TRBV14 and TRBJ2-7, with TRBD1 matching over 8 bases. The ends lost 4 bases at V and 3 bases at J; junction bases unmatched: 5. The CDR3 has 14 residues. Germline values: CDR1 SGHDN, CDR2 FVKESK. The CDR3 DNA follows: TGTGCCAGCAGCCGATGGACAGGGAGCTACGAGCAGTACTTC. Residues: CASSRWTGSYEQYF.

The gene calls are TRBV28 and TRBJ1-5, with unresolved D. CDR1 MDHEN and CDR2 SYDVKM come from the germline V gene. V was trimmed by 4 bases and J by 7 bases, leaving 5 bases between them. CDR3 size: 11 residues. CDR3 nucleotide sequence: TGTGCCAGCAGTTCCCGGCAGCCCCAGCATTTT. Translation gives CASSSRQPQHF.

The CDR3 region has the DNA TGTGCCAGCAGCTTAAACAGTAACACTGAAGCTTTCTTT. This codes for CASSLNSNTEAFF. V gene TRBV7-3 combines with J gene TRBJ1-1, with D unresolved. V was clipped by 1 base and J by 2 bases, with 5 bases between them. The CDR3 is made up of 13 amino acids. Germline V lookup: CDR1 SGHTA, CDR2 FQGTGA.

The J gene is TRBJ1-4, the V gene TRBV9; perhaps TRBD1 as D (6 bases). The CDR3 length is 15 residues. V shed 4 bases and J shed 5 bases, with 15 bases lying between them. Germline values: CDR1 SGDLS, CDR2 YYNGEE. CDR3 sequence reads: CASSIRQDQNEKLFF. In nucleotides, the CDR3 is TGTGCCAGCAGCATTCGACAGGACCAAAATGAAAAACTGTTTTTT.

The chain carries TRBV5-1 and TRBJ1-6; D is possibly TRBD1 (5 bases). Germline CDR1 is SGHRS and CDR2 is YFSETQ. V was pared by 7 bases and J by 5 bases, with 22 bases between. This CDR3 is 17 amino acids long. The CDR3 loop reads CASRNGQGMLDNSPLHF. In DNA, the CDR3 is TGCGCCAGCCGAAATGGTCAGGGTATGTTGGATAATTCACCCCTCCACTTT. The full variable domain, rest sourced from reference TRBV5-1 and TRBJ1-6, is KAGVTQTPRYLIKTRGQQVTLSCSPISGHRSVSWYQQTPGQGLQFLFEYFSETQRNKGNFPGRFSGRQFSNSRSEMNVSTLELGDSALYLCASRNGQGMLDNSPLHFGNGTRLTVT.

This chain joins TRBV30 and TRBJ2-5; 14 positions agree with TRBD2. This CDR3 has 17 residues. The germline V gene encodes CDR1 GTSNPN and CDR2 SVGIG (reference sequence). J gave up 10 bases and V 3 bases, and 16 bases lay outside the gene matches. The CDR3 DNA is TGTGCCTGGAGGGCCGGGACTAGCGGGGGAGCCCGGTTGGGCCAGTACTTC. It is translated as CAWRAGTSGGARLGQYF.

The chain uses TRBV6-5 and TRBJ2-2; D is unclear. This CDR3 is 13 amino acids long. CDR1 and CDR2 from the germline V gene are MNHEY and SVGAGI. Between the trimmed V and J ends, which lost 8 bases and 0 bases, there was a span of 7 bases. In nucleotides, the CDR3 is TGTGCCAGCTCCCCGGCGAACACCGGGGAGCTGTTTTTT. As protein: CASSPANTGELFF.

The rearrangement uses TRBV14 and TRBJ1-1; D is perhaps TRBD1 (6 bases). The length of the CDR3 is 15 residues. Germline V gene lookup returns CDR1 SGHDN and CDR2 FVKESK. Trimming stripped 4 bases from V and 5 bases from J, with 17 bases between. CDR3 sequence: CASSPRGGVLTEAFF. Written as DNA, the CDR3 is TGTGCCAGCAGCCCCCGAGGGGGGGTTTTGACTGAAGCTTTCTTT.

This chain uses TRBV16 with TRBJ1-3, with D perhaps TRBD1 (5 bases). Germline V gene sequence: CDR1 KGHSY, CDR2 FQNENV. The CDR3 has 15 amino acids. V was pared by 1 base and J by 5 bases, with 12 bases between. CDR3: CASSQWTKRRNTIYF. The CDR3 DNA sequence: TGTGCCAGCAGCCAATGGACAAAACGGCGAAACACCATATATTTT.

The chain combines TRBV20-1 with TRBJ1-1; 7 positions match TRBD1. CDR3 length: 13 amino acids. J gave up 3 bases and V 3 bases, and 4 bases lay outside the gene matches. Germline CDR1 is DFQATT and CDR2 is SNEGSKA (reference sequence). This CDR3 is CSASMGTDTEAFF. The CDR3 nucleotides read TGCAGTGCTAGTATGGGGACAGACACTGAAGCTTTCTTT.

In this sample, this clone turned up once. The CDR3 region is CASSSSDRRRHF. The CDR3 region has the DNA TGTGCCAGCAGTTCCTCGGACAGGCGACGGCACTTT. The chain couples TRBV2 to TRBJ1-6; 7 nucleotides line up with TRBD1. The germline CDR1 and CDR2 sequences are SNHLY and FYNNEI. The V and J ends lost 5 bases and 19 bases, in that order; junction bases with no gene match: 11. The CDR3 totals 12 residues.

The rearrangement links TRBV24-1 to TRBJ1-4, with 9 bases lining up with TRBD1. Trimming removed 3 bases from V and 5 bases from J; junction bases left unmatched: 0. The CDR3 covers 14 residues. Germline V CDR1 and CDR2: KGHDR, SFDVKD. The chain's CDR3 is CATSDGQGNEKLFF. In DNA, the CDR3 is TGTGCCACCAGTGATGGACAGGGGAATGAAAAACTGTTTTTT.

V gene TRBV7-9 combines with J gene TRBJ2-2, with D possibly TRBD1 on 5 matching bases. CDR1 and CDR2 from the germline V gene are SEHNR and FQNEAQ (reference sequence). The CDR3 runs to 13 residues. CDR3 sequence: CAGSQGWTGELFF. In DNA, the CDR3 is TGTGCTGGGTCCCAGGGATGGACCGGGGAGCTGTTTTTT.

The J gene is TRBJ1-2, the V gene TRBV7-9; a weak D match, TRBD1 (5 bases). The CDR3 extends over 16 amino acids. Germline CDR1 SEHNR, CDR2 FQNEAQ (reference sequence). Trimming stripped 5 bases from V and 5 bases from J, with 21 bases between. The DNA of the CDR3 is TGTGCCAGCAGCGGGGGGGAGGACTGGGCCAGTTATGGCTACACCTTC. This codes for CASSGGEDWASYGYTF.

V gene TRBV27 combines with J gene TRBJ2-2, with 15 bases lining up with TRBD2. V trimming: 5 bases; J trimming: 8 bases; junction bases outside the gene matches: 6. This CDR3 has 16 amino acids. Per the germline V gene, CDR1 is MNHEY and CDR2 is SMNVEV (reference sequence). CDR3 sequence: CASSPGLAGGNGELFF. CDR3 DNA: TGTGCCAGCAGTCCGGGACTAGCGGGGGGCAATGGGGAGCTGTTTTTT.

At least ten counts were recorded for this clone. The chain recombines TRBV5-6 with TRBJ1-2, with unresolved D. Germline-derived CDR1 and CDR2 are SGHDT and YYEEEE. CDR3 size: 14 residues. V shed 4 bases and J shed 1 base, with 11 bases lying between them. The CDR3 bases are TGTGCCAGCAGCCGTGGGAGAAATAACTATGGCTACACCTTC. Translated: CASSRGRNNYGYTF.

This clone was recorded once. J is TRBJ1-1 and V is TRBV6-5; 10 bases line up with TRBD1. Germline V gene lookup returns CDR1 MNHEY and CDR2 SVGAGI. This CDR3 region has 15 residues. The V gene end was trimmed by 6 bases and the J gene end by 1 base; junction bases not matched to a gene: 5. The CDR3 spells CASRGDRGQNTEAFF. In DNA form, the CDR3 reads TGTGCCAGCAGGGGGGACAGGGGCCAGAACACTGAAGCTTTCTTT.

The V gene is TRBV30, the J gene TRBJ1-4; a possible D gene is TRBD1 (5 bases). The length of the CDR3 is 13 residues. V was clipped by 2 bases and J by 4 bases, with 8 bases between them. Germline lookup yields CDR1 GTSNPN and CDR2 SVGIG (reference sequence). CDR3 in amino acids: CAWSYGGNEKLFF. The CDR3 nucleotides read TGTGCCTGGAGTTACGGGGGTAATGAAAAACTGTTTTTT.

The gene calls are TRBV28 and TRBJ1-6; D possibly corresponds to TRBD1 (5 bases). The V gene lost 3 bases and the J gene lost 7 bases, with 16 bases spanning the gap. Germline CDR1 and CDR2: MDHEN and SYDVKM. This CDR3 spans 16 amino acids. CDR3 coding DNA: TGTGCCAGCAGTTTGCAGGGTCCGGATCAGAATTCACCCCTCCACTTT. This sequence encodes CASSLQGPDQNSPLHF.

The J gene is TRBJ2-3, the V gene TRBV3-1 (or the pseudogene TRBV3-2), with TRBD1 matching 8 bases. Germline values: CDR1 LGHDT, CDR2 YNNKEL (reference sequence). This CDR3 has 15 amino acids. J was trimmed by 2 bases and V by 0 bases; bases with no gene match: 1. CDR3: CASSQEQGVTDTQYF. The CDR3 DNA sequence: TGTGCCAGCAGCCAAGAACAGGGGGTCACAGATACGCAGTATTTT.

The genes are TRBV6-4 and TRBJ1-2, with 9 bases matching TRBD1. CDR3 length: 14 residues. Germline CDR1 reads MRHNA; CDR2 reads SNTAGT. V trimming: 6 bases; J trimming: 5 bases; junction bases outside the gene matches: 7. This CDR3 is CASSRQGDKYGYTF. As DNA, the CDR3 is TGTGCCAGCAGCAGACAGGGGGATAAGTATGGCTACACCTTC.

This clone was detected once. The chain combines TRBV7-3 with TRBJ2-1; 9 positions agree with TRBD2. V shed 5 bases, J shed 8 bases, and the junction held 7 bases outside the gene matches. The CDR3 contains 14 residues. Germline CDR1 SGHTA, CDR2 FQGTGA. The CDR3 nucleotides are TGTGCCAGCAGCCCCCTCCGCGGGGGGGATGAGCAGTTCTTC. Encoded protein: CASSPLRGGDEQFF.

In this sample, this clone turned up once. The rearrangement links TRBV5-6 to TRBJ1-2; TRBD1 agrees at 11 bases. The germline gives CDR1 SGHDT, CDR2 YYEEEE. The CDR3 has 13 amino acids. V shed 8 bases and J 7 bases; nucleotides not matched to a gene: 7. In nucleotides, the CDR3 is TGTGCCAGTTGGACAGGGGGCCGAGGTGGCTACACCTTC. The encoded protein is CASWTGGRGGYTF.

The CDR3: CASSWGTGEVNEQFF. The CDR3 DNA reads as TGTGCCAGCAGTTGGGGGACAGGAGAGGTCAATGAGCAGTTCTTC. The chain has TRBV6-5 and TRBJ2-1; 8 bases line up with TRBD1. Germline V gene data show CDR1 as MNHEY and CDR2 as SVGAGI. CDR3 size: 15 residues. The J segment lost 6 bases and the V segment lost 4 bases, leaving 8 bases of the junction unmatched.

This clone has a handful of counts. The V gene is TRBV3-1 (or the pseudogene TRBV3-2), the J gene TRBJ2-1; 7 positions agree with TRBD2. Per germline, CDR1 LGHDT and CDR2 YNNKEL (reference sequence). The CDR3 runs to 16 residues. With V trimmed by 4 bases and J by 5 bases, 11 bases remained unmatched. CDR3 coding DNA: TGTGCCAGCAGCCCGAGGGGCGGGGGACTTCACAATGAGCAGTTCTTC. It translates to CASSPRGGGLHNEQFF.